These 5 T cell receptor beta chains share one sample of origin, sequenced in a study of beta chain features in type 1 diabetes. Expressed TCRB transcripts were sequenced because the isolated RNA had all been reverse transcribed beforehand. Sequencing used immunoSEQ multiplex PCR; TCRdb keeps in-frame clones, though not all of them. The sample has some 400,000 clones, over 12% seen once. The sequencing input was naive CD4+ T cells from blood. The receptors shown here come from a woman younger than 35 in good health.

Only a few counts were recorded for this clone. The gene calls are TRBV11-2 and TRBJ1-2; TRBD1 agrees at 7 bases. Germline V lookup: CDR1 SGHAT, CDR2 FQNNGV. CDR3 length: 13 amino acids. V lost 5 bases and J lost 8; bases outside the gene matches: 8. Here the CDR3 reads CASSPTTGSGYTF. In nucleotides, the CDR3 is TGTGCCAGCAGCCCAACGACAGGGTCCGGCTACACCTTC.

The chain combines TRBV29-1 with TRBJ2-5; 10 positions agree with TRBD2. J gave up 6 bases and V 1 base, and 8 bases lay outside the gene matches. The germline V gene encodes CDR1 SQVTM and CDR2 ANQGSEA. CDR3 size: 15 residues. CDR3 loop: CSVEGGSGRLKTQYF. The CDR3, as DNA: TGCAGCGTTGAAGGAGGTAGCGGGAGGTTGAAGACCCAGTACTTC.

The V gene is TRBV4-1, the J gene TRBJ1-4, with 7 bases lining up with TRBD1. Germline V lookup: CDR1 MGHRA, CDR2 YSYEKL. The CDR3 is 16 residues long. The V gene end was trimmed by 4 bases and the J gene end by 7 bases; junction bases not matched to a gene: 12. The CDR3 protein is CASSPRLTGNGEKLFF. For the CDR3, the DNA is TGCGCCAGCAGCCCACGCCTGACAGGGAACGGTGAAAAACTGTTTTTT.

V is TRBV6-5 and J is TRBJ2-1; 13 nucleotides agree with TRBD2. Trimming cost V 4 bases and J 3 bases; bases outside gene matches: 3. The CDR3 runs 16 residues. CDR1 is MNHEY, CDR2 SVGAGI, per germline. This chain's CDR3 is CASSWTSGSGYNEQFF. As DNA, the CDR3 is TGTGCCAGCAGTTGGACTAGCGGGAGTGGCTACAATGAGCAGTTCTTC.

The chain recombines TRBV5-4 with TRBJ2-1; 7 nucleotides match TRBD2. This CDR3 region has 18 residues. Germline trimming cut 3 bases from V and 3 bases from J; bases unmatched to any gene: 15. Germline V gene sequence: CDR1 SGHNT, CDR2 YYREEE (reference sequence). CDR3 amino acids: CASSSPVFEGGIYNEQFF. CDR3 DNA sequence: TGTGCCAGCAGCTCGCCCGTATTCGAGGGAGGGATCTACAATGAGCAGTTCTTC.